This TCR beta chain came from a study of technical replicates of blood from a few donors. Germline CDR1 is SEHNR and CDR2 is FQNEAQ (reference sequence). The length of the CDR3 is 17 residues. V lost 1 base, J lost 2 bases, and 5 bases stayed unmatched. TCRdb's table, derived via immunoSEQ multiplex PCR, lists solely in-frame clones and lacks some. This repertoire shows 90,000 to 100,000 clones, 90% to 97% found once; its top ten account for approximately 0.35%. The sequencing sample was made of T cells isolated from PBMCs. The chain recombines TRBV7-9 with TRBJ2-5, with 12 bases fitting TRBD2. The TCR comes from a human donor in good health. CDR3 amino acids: CASSLGLAGGPQETQYF. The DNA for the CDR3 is TGTGCCAGCAGCTTAGGTCTAGCGGGAGGGCCGCAAGAGACCCAGTACTTC.